This TCR beta chain was obtained from a study of Graves' ophthalmopathy and Graves' hyperthyroidism. The authors amplified TCR beta CDR3 regions from RNA transcripts. Second-round multiplex PCR came after first-round RT-PCR with HTBI primers. TCRdb analysed the multiplex PCR reads with MiXCR anew, one entry per CDR3 protein. The sample holds some 1.1 million distinct CDR3 sequences; about 36% are singletons and the top ten take approximately 12%. After removal of 5 bases from V and 3 bases from J, the junction contained 5 bases not matched to a gene. The CDR3 is 14 residues long. The source is an adult man with Graves' hyperthyroidism. The sample was peripheral blood or thyroid tissue (not recorded which). This sequence joins TRBV12-3 or TRBV12-4 and TRBJ2-7; 9 nucleotides line up with TRBD1. The CDR3 bases are TGTGCCAGCAGTATGGACAGGGGTGGCTACGAGCAGTACTTC. This codes for CASSMDRGGYEQYF.